This TCR beta chain derives from a study of blood T cell repertoires in COVID-19. V lost 6 bases and J lost 8, with 16 bases in between. The germline V gene encodes CDR1 LNHDA and CDR2 SQIVND (reference sequence). CDR3 length equals 14 residues. The method was immunoSEQ multiplex PCR; TCRdb's version includes in-frame clones alone and lacks a portion of them. This sample has roughly 200,000 clones, with 75% to 90% found just once. People in the exposed group encountered a COVID-19 case within 2 weeks before entering the study. This clone was found once. The V call is TRBV19, the J call TRBJ1-4, with a tentative D call TRBD1 (5 bases). The source material was PBMCs or T cells enriched from blood (not recorded which). This sequence was found in a woman aged 25 to 39 who had been exposed to COVID-19. The CDR3 DNA reads as TGTGCCAGTAGGGCCGGGGGGATGAAGGAAAAACTGTTTTTT. This gives the protein CASRAGGMKEKLFF.